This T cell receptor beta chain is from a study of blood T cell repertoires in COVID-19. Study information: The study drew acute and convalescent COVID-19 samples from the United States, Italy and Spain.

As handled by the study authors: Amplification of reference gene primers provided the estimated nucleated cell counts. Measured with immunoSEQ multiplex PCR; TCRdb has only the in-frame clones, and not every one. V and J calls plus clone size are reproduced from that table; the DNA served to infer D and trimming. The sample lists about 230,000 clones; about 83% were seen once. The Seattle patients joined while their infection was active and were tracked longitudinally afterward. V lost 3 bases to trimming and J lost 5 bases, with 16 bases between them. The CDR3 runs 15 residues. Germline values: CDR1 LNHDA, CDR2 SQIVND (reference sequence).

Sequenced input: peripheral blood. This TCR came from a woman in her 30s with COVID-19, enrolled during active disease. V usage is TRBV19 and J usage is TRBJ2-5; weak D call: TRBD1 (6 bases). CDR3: CASSMNPGALETQYF. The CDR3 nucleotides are TGTGCCAGTAGTATGAATCCAGGGGCGTTGGAGACCCAGTACTTC. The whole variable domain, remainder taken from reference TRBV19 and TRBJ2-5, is DGGITQSPKYLFRKEGQNVTLSCEQNLNHDAMYWYRQDPGQGLRLIYYSQIVNDFQKGDIAEGYSVSREKKESFPLTVTSAQKNPTAFYLCASSMNPGALETQYFGPGTRLLVL.